The 4 T cell receptor beta chains reported below all come from one sample, sequenced in a study of blood T cell repertoires in COVID-19. Method: immunoSEQ multiplex PCR; TCRdb's copy keeps in-frame clones and lacks some. The data contain approximately 300,000 clones, approximately 90% of them singletons. Sequenced input: peripheral blood. The receptors here all came from a woman aged 45-59 years with active or convalescent COVID-19.

This chain joins TRBV7-2 and TRBJ1-1; 7 bases agree with TRBD1. Trimming removed 0 bases from V and 11 bases from J; junction bases left unmatched: 6. In germline, CDR1 is SGHTA, CDR2 FQGNSA. The CDR3 runs 13 residues. The CDR3 DNA follows: TGTGCCAGCAGCTTAGCCCGCACAGGGGACGCTTTCTTT. As protein: CASSLARTGDAFF.

This chain uses TRBV4-3 with TRBJ2-7, with 8 bases aligning to TRBD1. Germline V gene lookup returns CDR1 LGHNA and CDR2 YSLEER. The CDR3 spans 16 residues. J lost 3 bases, V lost 4 bases, and 11 bases had no gene match. CDR3 in amino acids: CASSRAGTGDHYEQYF. The CDR3 coding sequence is TGCGCCAGCAGCCGGGCCGGGACAGGCGACCACTACGAGCAGTACTTC.

The V and J genes are TRBV7-3 and TRBJ2-3; 14 positions agree with TRBD2. Per germline, CDR1 SGHTA and CDR2 FQGTGA. V shed 3 bases, J shed 1 base, and the junction held 3 bases outside the gene matches. CDR3 length: 17 amino acids. The CDR3 is CASSLTSGRAGTDTQYF. CDR3 DNA sequence: TGTGCCAGCAGCTTGACTAGCGGGAGGGCAGGCACAGATACGCAGTATTTT.

The chain joins TRBV19 to TRBJ2-3, with TRBD2 identical over 13 bases. CDR1 and CDR2 (germline): LNHDA, SQIVND (reference sequence). This CDR3 region has 16 residues. V shed 0 bases, J shed 6 bases, and the junction held 3 bases outside the gene matches. The CDR3 loop is CASSIESGLAGDTQYF. The CDR3 DNA sequence: TGTGCCAGTAGTATAGAGTCGGGACTAGCGGGGGATACGCAGTATTTT. The whole variable domain, remainder taken from reference TRBV19 and TRBJ2-3, is DGGITQSPKYLFRKEGQNVTLSCEQNLNHDAMYWYRQDPGQGLRLIYYSQIVNDFQKGDIAEGYSVSREKKESFPLTVTSAQKNPTAFYLCASSIESGLAGDTQYFGPGTRLTVL.